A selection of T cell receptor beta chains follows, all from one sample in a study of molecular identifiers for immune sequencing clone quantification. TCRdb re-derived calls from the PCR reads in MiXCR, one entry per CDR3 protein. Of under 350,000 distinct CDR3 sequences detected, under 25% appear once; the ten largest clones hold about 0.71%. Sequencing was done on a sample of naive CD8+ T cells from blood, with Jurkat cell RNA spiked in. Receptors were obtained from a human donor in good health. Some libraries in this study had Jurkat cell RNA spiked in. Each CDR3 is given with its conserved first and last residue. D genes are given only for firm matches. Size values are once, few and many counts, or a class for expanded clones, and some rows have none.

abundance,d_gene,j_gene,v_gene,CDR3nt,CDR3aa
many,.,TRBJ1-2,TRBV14,TGTGCCAGCAGCCCTTACCTTGACTATGGCTACACCTTC,CASSPYLDYGYTF
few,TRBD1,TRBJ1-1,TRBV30,TGTGCCTGGAGGGCCGGGACAGGGGTTTTCAACACTGAAGCTTTCTTT,CAWRAGTGVFNTEAFF
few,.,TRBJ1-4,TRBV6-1,TGTGCCAGCAGGAACAGGCCCGCAACTAATGAAAAACTGTTTTTT,CASRNRPATNEKLFF
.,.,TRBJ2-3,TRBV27,TGTGCCAGCAGTTCCCAGGGTCCCCCGGATACGCAGTATTTT,CASSSQGPPDTQYF
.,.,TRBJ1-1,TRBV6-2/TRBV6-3,TGTGCCAGCAGTTCGGGACTTCTGGGGGGGAGCGCTGAAGCTTTCTTT,CASSSGLLGGSAEAFF
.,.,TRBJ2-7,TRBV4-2,TGTGCCAGCAGCCAAGATAGGTCTAGCCCACTCTACGAGCAGTACTTC,CASSQDRSSPLYEQYF
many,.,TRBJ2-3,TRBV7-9,TGTGCCAGCAGCCCACCGCGTGGCACTTCGGGGGCAGATACGCAGTATTTT,CASSPPRGTSGADTQYF
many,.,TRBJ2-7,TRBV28,TGTGCCAGCAGGACCCTTCCCGAGTCCTACGAGCAGTACTTC,CASRTLPESYEQYF
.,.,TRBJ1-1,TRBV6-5,TGTGCCAGCAGTTACTCGAACAGTTTCGGGGGCCCGGAAGCTTTCTTT,CASSYSNSFGGPEAFF
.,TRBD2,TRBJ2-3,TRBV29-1,TGCAGCGCCAAGGGACTAGCGGGGGACCCCACAGATACGCAGTATTTT,CSAKGLAGDPTDTQYF
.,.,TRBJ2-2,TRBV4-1,TGCGCCAGCAGCCTAGCCCGGACCGGAACGAGCACCGGGGAGCTGTTTTTT,CASSLARTGTSTGELFF
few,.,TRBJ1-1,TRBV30,TGTGCCTGGGCCCTGGGTTTGGGGGCGAACACTGAAGCTTTCTTT,CAWALGLGANTEAFF
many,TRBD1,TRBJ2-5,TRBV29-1,TGCAGCGTTGAAGGATGGACAGGGGGAGAGACCCAGTACTTC,CSVEGWTGGETQYF
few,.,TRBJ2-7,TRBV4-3,TGCGCCAGCAGCCAAGATCGTGGACAGCACTACGAGCAGTACTTC,CASSQDRGQHYEQYF
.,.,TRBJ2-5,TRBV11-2,TGTGCCAGCAGCTCCCTACTGCGGCCACAAGAGACCCAGTACTTC,CASSSLLRPQETQYF
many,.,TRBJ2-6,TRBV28,TGTGCCAGTCGGATCTCTGGGGCCAACGTCCTGACTTTC,CASRISGANVLTF
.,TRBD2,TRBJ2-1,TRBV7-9,TGTGCCAGCATCTTAGTCCGGGAGGGGGCCTACAATGAGCAGTTCTTC,CASILVREGAYNEQFF
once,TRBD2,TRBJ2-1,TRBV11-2,TGTGCCAGCAGCTTAGGGACTAGCGGGGGGACTGAGCAGTTCTTC,CASSLGTSGGTEQFF
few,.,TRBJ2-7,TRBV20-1,TGCAGTGCCATAGACGGGACTCACGAGCAGTACTTC,CSAIDGTHEQYF
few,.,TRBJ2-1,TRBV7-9,TGTGCCAGCAGCTACACCCGACCTGGAAACTCCTACAATGAGCAGTTCTTC,CASSYTRPGNSYNEQFF
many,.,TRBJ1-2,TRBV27,TGTGCCAGCTTTTCGGTCAACTATGGCTACACCTTC,CASFSVNYGYTF
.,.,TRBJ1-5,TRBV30,TGTGCCTGGAGTGTAGTTGGGGAGCCCCAGCATTTT,CAWSVVGEPQHF
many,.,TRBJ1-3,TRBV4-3,TGCGCCAGCAGCCAAGACGGGCAAAATTCTGGAAACACCATATATTTT,CASSQDGQNSGNTIYF
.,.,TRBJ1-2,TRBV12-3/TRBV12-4,TGTGCCAGCAGTCTGAGCCTGGGCTACACCTTC,CASSLSLGYTF
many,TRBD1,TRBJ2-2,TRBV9,TGTGCCAGCAGCCCGACAGGGGCGAACACCGGGGAGCTGTTTTTT,CASSPTGANTGELFF
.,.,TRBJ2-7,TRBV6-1,TGTGCCAGCAGGCCCACCTGGGACGAGCAGTACTTC,CASRPTWDEQYF
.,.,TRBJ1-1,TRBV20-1,TGCAGTGCTACAAGATACAGGGCGACCCCTGATGCTTTCTTT,CSATRYRATPDAFF
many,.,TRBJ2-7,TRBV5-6,TGTGCCAGCAGCTTGGAGGACAGCCCCTACGAGCAGTACTTC,CASSLEDSPYEQYF
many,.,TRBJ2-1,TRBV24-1,TGTGCCACCAGTGATTTCGGTGAGCAGTTCTTC,CATSDFGEQFF
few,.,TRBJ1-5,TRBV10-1,TGCGCCAGCATCCGGTGGCCAGGGAGAAGACAGCCCCAGCATTTT,CASIRWPGRRQPQHF
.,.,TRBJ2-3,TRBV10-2,TGCGCCAGCAGTGTTGGGGATACGCAGTATTTT,CASSVGDTQYF
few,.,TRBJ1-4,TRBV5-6,TGTGCCAGCAGCACCGTCCCGCCTATAGTAAATGAAAAACTGTTTTTT,CASSTVPPIVNEKLFF
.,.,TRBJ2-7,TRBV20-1,TGCAGTGCTTATGACAGTGCCTACGCGCAGTACTTC,CSAYDSAYAQYF
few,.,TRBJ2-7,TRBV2,TGTGCCAGCAGGTGGACAGAAACCTACGAGCAGTACTTC,CASRWTETYEQYF
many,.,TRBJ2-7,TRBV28,TGTGCCAGCAGTTCCAGGGTTTACGAGCAGTACTTC,CASSSRVYEQYF
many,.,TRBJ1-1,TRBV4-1,TGCGCCAGCAGCCAATGGAAGAACACTGAAGCTTTCTTT,CASSQWKNTEAFF
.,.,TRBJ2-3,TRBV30,TGTGCCTGGAGTGGGGACAGGAATAGCGGGAGTCGTTTCTCAGATACGCAGTATTTT,CAWSGDRNSGSRFSDTQYF
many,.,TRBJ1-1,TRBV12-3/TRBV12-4,TGTGCCAGCAGTTTATTTAGACAGGTCGGTCGAGCTTTCTTT,CASSLFRQVGRAFF
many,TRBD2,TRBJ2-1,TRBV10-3,TGTGCCATCAGTGAGCACGATCAAGGCGGGGGGTTCTTC,CAISEHDQGGGFF
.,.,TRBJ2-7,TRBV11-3,TGTGCCAGCAGCTCGAACTCCTACGAGCAGTGCTTC,CASSSNSYEQCF
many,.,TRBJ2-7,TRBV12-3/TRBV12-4,TGTGCCAGCAGTTCTATGGCCGACTACGAGCAGTACTTC,CASSSMADYEQYF
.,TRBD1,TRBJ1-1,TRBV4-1,TGCGCCAGCAGCCAAGTTCCAGGGGGCGTTTTAGGGACTGAAGCTTTCTTT,CASSQVPGGVLGTEAFF
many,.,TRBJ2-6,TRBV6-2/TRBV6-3,TGTGCCAGCGTAATGGGCCAAAAACTCTCTGGGGCCAACGTCCTGACTTTC,CASVMGQKLSGANVLTF
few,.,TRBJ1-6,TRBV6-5,TGTGCCAGCAGTTACACCCCCCAGGACCTCTCCTATAATTCACCCCTCCACTTT,CASSYTPQDLSYNSPLHF
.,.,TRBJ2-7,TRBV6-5,TGTGCCAGCAGTCTCTCTCAGACCAGCTACGAGCAGTACTTC,CASSLSQTSYEQYF
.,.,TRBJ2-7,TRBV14,TGTGCCAGCAGCCGGAAAAGGGTAGACGAGCAGTACTTC,CASSRKRVDEQYF
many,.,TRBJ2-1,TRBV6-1,TGTGCCATCCTACAGACGACCTACAATGAGCAGTTCTTC,CAILQTTYNEQFF
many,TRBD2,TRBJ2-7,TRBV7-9,TGTGCCAGCATCCGCCCGGGCGGGAGTCGCTACGAGCAGTACTTC,CASIRPGGSRYEQYF
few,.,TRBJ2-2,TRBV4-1,TGCGCCAGCAGCCAAGACTTTTTCGTACACACCGGGGAGCTGTTTTTT,CASSQDFFVHTGELFF
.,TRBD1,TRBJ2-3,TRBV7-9,TGTGCCGGATCCGGGTTATTACAGGGGACAGATACGCAGTATTTT,CAGSGLLQGTDTQYF
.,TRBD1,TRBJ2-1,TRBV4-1,TGCGCCAGCAGCCAAGAGGACAGGGGGACCTACGATGAGCAGTTCTTC,CASSQEDRGTYDEQFF
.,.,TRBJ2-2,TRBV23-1,TGCGCCAGCAGTCAATCGGGGGGGGCCGCGGGCACCGGGGAGCTGTTTTTT,CASSQSGGAAGTGELFF
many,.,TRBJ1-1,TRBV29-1,TGCAGCGTTGTTAGGAACACTGAAGCTTTCTTT,CSVVRNTEAFF
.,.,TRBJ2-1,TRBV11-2,TGTGCCAGCAGCCAAAACGGGGTTGGTGAAGACAATGAGCAGTTCTTC,CASSQNGVGEDNEQFF
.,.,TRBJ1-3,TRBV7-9,TGTGCCAGCAGCAACTGGGACGGCTCTGGAAACACCATATATTTT,CASSNWDGSGNTIYF
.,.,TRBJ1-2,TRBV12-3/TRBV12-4,TGTGCCAGCAGTATCGGACCGGGTTATGGCTACACCTTC,CASSIGPGYGYTF
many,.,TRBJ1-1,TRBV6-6,TGTGCCAGCAGTGGAGGTCAGACCAGGGAAGCTTTCTTT,CASSGGQTREAFF
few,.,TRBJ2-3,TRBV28,TGTGCCAGCAGTTCGCAATTAGATACGCAGTATTTT,CASSSQLDTQYF